One sample yielded the 16 T cell receptor beta chains listed below, sequenced in a study of blood T cells in healthy people across ages. Through a sample-barcoded 5' primer and a J-beta primer mix, a second PCR was run for about 6 to 11 cycles. TCRdb reprocessed the 5' RACE reads with MiXCR, giving one entry per CDR3 protein. The sample includes around 870,000 distinct CDR3 sequences, 29% seen only once; the top ten take around 15%. The specimen sequenced was blood. Source of these receptors: an elderly woman in good health.

In DNA form, the CDR3 reads TGTGCCATCAACGGAGCGGGAGGGTATAGTGAGACCCAGTACTTC. It translates to CAINGAGGYSETQYF. The chain is built from TRBV10-3 and TRBJ2-5; 10 bases align to TRBD2. This CDR3 is 15 amino acids long. Trimming took 7 bases from V and 5 from J; bases not matched to a gene: 10. CDR1 is ENHRY, CDR2 SYGVKD, per germline.

This clonotype has only a few counts. At one of its ends the junction is not consistent with the germline gene, which may arise from a read error. The rearrangement uses TRBV25-1 and TRBJ2-5, with D possibly matching TRBD2 (7 bases). Germline V lookup: CDR1 MGHDK, CDR2 SYGVNS. The CDR3 spans 14 residues. CDR3 DNA sequence: TGTGCCAGCAGGGAATGGGGGGGCCGAGAGACCCAGTACTTC. It is translated as CASREWGGRETQYF.

Only a few counts were recorded for this clonotype. V usage is TRBV3-1 and J usage is TRBJ1-1; no clear D gene. The CDR3 consists of 14 residues. Trimming left V 0 bases short and J 10 bases short, with 15 bases between. Germline CDR1 and CDR2: LGHDT and YNNKEL (reference sequence). CDR3 nucleotide sequence: TGTGCCAGCAGCCAAGATCGGGCAGGTAGGGCAGCTTTCTTT. It specifies CASSQDRAGRAAFF.

In the case of this clonotype: This may be a read error, as it is one base from a much larger clone. This is likely a read error, given that the CDR3 carries no conserved phenylalanine or tryptophan at its end. The chain has TRBV5-1 and TRBJ2-3; 9 bases map to TRBD1. Trimming removed 3 bases from V and 3 bases from J; junction bases left unmatched: 5. Looked up from germline, CDR1 is SGHRS and CDR2 is YFSETQ. The CDR3 is 15 amino acids. CDR3 loop: CASSSDRGFTDTQYL. In DNA form, the CDR3 reads TGCGCCAGCAGCTCGGACAGGGGTTTTACAGATACGCAGTATTTG.

This chain connects TRBV5-6 to TRBJ2-5; D may match TRBD1 or TRBD2 (5 bases each). Germline-derived CDR1 and CDR2 are SGHDT and YYEEEE. Trimming shortened V by 3 bases and J by 5 bases, and 11 bases separated the two germline ends. This CDR3 is 13 amino acids long. The CDR3 loop reads CASSYRGDETQYF. In nucleotides, the CDR3 is TGTGCCAGCAGCTACAGAGGGGACGAGACCCAGTACTTC.

This clonotype was seen ten or more times. Here the CDR3 DNA reads TGTGCCAGCAGCTTAGGGGGGGGCCTGCAAGAGACCCAGTACTTC. Amino acid sequence: CASSLGGGLQETQYF. The J gene is TRBJ2-5, the V gene TRBV11-3, with TRBD2 as a possible D gene (7 bases). The germline CDR1 and CDR2 sequences are SGHNT and YENEEA. The CDR3 is 15 amino acids. V gave up 1 base and J gave up 2 bases, with 11 bases separating them.

In this sample, this clonotype turned up many times. The rearrangement uses TRBV6-5 and TRBJ1-5; D perhaps matches TRBD1 (5 bases). Trimming cost V 6 bases and J 7 bases, with 13 bases left between them. Looked up from germline, CDR1 is MNHEY and CDR2 is SVGAGI. CDR3 length equals 13 residues. CDR3 loop: CASRNGWGQPQHF. CDR3 DNA sequence: TGTGCCAGCAGGAATGGGTGGGGGCAGCCCCAGCATTTT.

Only a few counts were recorded for this clonotype. The rearrangement joins TRBV19 to TRBJ2-6; D possibly uses TRBD1 or TRBD2 (5 bases each). The CDR3 loop spans 18 amino acids. The V and J ends lost 7 bases and 0 bases respectively, with 19 bases between them. CDR1 and CDR2 from the germline V gene are LNHDA and SQIVND (reference sequence). The CDR3 DNA follows: TGTGCCAGTACCGACAGAGCGAGGGCTATCTCTGGGGCCAACGTCCTGACTTTC. It codes for CASTDRARAISGANVLTF.

This clonotype was seen at least ten times. This CDR3 is CAWAPGLQAYEQYF. The CDR3 coding sequence is TGTGCCTGGGCGCCGGGACTCCAGGCCTACGAGCAGTACTTC. V usage is TRBV30 and J usage is TRBJ2-7; D is perhaps TRBD2 (6 bases). This CDR3 is 14 amino acids long. Germline lookup yields CDR1 GTSNPN and CDR2 SVGIG (reference sequence). V gave up 5 bases and J gave up 2 bases, with 16 bases separating them. Full variable domain (rest looked up from reference TRBV30 and TRBJ2-7): SQTIHQWPATLVQPVGSPLSLECTVEGTSNPNLYWYRQAAGRGLQLLFYSVGIGQISSEVPQNLSASRPQDRQFILSSKKLLLSDSGFYLCAWAPGLQAYEQYFGPGTRLTVT.

The V call is TRBV27, the J call TRBJ2-1; 11 positions agree with TRBD2. The J call may not be correct, given that the DNA end is closer to TRBJ2-7. The CDR3 runs to 16 residues. The germline CDR1 and CDR2 sequences are MNHEY and SMNVEV (reference sequence). The CDR3 spells CASRLPLAGGYNEQYF. CDR3 bases: TGTGCCAGCAGGCTACCCCTAGCGGGGGGCTACAATGAGCAGTACTTC.

This clonotype was recorded at least ten times. The DNA of the CDR3 is TGTGCCAGCAGCCCCCGTACTGAAGCTTTCTTT. It is translated as CASSPRTEAFF. This sequence joins TRBV7-9 and TRBJ1-1, with unresolved D. V dropped 5 bases and J dropped 5 bases, with 6 bases sitting between them. The germline V gene encodes CDR1 SEHNR and CDR2 FQNEAQ (reference sequence). The CDR3 runs 11 residues.

This clonotype was seen at least ten times. The chain links TRBV6-5 to TRBJ2-3; 11 bases line up with TRBD2. This CDR3 contains 19 residues. Germline V gene lookup returns CDR1 MNHEY and CDR2 SVGAGI. V lost 4 bases, J lost 0 bases, and 12 bases stayed unmatched. The chain's CDR3 is CASSSLTSGAYPSTDTQYF. The CDR3 DNA reads as TGTGCCAGCAGTTCCCTGACTAGCGGGGCTTACCCTAGCACAGATACGCAGTATTTT.

This clonotype occurred a few times. This chain joins TRBV7-9 and TRBJ2-2; D is undetermined. CDR3 length: 13 residues. With 6 bases removed from V and 6 bases from J, the gap between germline ends came to 11 bases. Per germline, CDR1 SEHNR and CDR2 FQNEAQ (reference sequence). CDR3 DNA sequence: TGTGCCAGCAGTAAAAACTGGTCCGGGGAGCTGTTTTTT. Translating gives CASSKNWSGELFF.

V is TRBV20-1 and J is TRBJ1-2; TRBD1 is a possible D gene (6 bases). V was clipped by 4 bases and J by 2 bases, with 11 bases between them. The CDR3 sequence is 13 residues long. CDR1 and CDR2 from the germline V gene are DFQATT and SNEGSKA (reference sequence). For the CDR3, the DNA is TGCAGTGCTAACCCGACAGGCAACTATGGCTACACCTTC. As protein: CSANPTGNYGYTF.

V and J are TRBV7-2 and TRBJ2-2; TRBD1 or TRBD2 may be the D gene (6 bases each). The V gene's germline CDR1 is SGHTA and CDR2 FQGNSA. V was clipped by 5 bases and J by 0 bases, with 13 bases between them. The CDR3 has 16 residues. This chain's CDR3 is CASSKEGGSNTGELFF. CDR3 coding DNA: TGTGCCAGCAGCAAAGAGGGGGGCTCGAACACCGGGGAGCTGTTTTTT.

The gene calls are TRBV7-2 and TRBJ2-3, with TRBD2 as a possible D gene (7 bases). V was trimmed by 3 bases and J by 3 bases, leaving 13 bases between them. This CDR3 spans 15 amino acids. Germline values: CDR1 SGHTA, CDR2 FQGNSA. The CDR3 DNA follows: TGTGCCAGCAGCTTTTTTGAGGGGGGGACAGATACGCAGTATTTT. This codes for CASSFFEGGTDTQYF.